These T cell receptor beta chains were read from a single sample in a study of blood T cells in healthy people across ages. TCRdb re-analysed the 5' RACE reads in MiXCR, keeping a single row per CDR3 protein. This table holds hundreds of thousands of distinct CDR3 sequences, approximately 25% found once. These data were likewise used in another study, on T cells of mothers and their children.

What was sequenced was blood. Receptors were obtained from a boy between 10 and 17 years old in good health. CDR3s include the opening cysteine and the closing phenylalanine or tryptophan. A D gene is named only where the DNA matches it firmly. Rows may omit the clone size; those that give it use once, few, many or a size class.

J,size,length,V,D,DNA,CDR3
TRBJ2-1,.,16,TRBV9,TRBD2,TGTGCCAGCAGCGCGGAGGGTCTAGCGGGAGACAATGAGCAGTTCTTC,CASSAEGLAGDNEQFF
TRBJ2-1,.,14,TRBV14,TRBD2,TGTGCCAGCAGCCAAAGAATAGCGGGGGAACCGCTGTTCTTC,CASSQRIAGEPLFF
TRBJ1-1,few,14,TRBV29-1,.,TGCAGCGTTGGCCAGGGGAGGGGGGGAACTGAAGCTTTCTTT,CSVGQGRGGTEAFF
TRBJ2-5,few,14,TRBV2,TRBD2,TGTGCCAGCAGACTAACTAGCGGACAAGAGACCCAGTACTTC,CASRLTSGQETQYF
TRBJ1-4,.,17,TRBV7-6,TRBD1,TGTGCCAGCAGCCGAATGGTTGTTGGAGGGGGCGCTGAAAAACTGTTTTTT,CASSRMVVGGGAEKLFF
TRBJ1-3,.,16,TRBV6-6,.,TGTGCCAGCAGTTACGTCTGGCAGGCTTCTGGAAACACCATATATTTT,CASSYVWQASGNTIYF
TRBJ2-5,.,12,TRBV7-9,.,TGTGCCAGCAGGGACTCCGGAACGACCCAGTACTTC,CASRDSGTTQYF
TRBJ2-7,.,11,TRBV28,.,TGTGCCAGCAGTTTTGGTTCCCAGCAGTACTTC,CASSFGSQQYF
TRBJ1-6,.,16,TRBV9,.,TGTGCCAGCAGCGCCGGCAGGGCAGAACGGGGTTCACCCCTCCACTTT,CASSAGRAERGSPLHF
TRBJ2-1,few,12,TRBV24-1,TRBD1,TGTGCCACCAGTGGCCCGACAGGGTCGCAGTTCTTC,CATSGPTGSQFF
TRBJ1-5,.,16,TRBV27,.,TGTGCCAGCAGTTTATTAGGCCTAGATGGCAATCAGCCCCAGCATTTT,CASSLLGLDGNQPQHF
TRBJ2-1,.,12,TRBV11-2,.,TGTGCCAGCAGCTTAGCCCCCAGTGAGCAGTTCTTC,CASSLAPSEQFF
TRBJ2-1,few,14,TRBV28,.,TGTGCCAGCAGTTCCTCCTGGCGGATCAATGAGCAGTTCTTC,CASSSSWRINEQFF
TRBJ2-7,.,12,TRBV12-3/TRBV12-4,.,TGTGCCAGCAGTTTAATCCGATACGAGCAGTACTTC,CASSLIRYEQYF
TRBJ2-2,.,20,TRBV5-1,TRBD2,TGCGCCAGCAGCCTCCGCACCGGGAGGCGGGGAACGGCGAACACCGGGGAGCTGTTTTTT,CASSLRTGRRGTANTGELFF
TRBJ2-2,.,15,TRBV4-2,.,TGTGCCAGCAGCGCAGCCGGGGATCAAAGCGGGGAGCTGTTTTTT,CASSAAGDQSGELFF
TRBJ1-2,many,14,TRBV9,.,TGTGCCAGCAGCGTAGAAGGGGGTTCCTATGGCTACACCTTC,CASSVEGGSYGYTF
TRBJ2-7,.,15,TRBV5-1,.,TGCGCCAGCAGCTTGCAGGGTCTTCGGACGTACGAGCAGTACTTC,CASSLQGLRTYEQYF
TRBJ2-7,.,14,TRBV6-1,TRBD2,TGTGCCAGCAGTGAAGGCTGGCTAGCGGGGACCCAATACTTC,CASSEGWLAGTQYF
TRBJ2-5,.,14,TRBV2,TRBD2,TGTGCCAGCATTGATTTAGCGGGGGACGAGACCCAGTACTTC,CASIDLAGDETQYF
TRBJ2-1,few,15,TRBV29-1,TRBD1,TGCAGCGTTGAAGGTTTCGGACAGGGAGTGGATGAGCAGTTCTTC,CSVEGFGQGVDEQFF
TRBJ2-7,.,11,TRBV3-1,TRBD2,TGTGCCAGCACAACGGGGGGCGAGCAGTACTTC,CASTTGGEQYF
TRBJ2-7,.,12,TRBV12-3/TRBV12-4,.,TGTGCCAGCAGTTTAGAATCTGGAGGGCGGGACTTC,CASSLESGGRDF
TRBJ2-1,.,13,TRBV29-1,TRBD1,TGCAGCGGCCCGGGACAGGGGGACAATGAGCAGTTCTTC,CSGPGQGDNEQFF
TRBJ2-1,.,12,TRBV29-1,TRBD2,TGCAGCGGAGCGGGAGGGGGAAATGAGCAGTTCTTC,CSGAGGGNEQFF
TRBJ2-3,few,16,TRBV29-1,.,TGCAGCGTTGACACAGGGATTCTAGGCCGTGGTGATACGCAGTATTTT,CSVDTGILGRGDTQYF
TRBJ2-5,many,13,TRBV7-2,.,TGTGCCAGCAGCTTAGACCCGCGAGGGGCCCAGTACTTC,CASSLDPRGAQYF
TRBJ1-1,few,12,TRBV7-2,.,TGTGCCAGCAGCTTAGCACAGGGCGAAGCTTTCTTT,CASSLAQGEAFF
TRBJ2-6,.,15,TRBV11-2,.,TGTGCCAGCAGCTTAGAGGTGTCTGGGGCCAACGTCCTGACTTTC,CASSLEVSGANVLTF
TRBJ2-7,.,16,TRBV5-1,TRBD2,TGCGCCAGCAGCTTGGAGCGGGGCGAGTTCTCCTACGAGCAGTACTTC,CASSLERGEFSYEQYF
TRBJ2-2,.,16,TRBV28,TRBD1,TGTGCCAGCAGTTTTGAGGGACAGGGGGTTTCCGGGGAGCTGTTTTTT,CASSFEGQGVSGELFF
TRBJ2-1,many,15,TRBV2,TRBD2,TGTGCCAGCAGGAGACTAGCGGAGTCCTACAATGAGCAGTTCTTC,CASRRLAESYNEQFF
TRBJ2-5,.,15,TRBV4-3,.,TGCGCCAGCAGCCAGGGGGCGGGGAACCAAGAGACCCAGTACTTC,CASSQGAGNQETQYF
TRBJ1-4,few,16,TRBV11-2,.,TGTGCCAGCAGCTTCCTTAGGGGAACAACTAATGAAAAACTGTTTTTT,CASSFLRGTTNEKLFF
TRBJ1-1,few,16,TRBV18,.,TGTGCCAGCTCCAGGACTAGCCCGAGCCCCGGGACTGAAGCCTTCTTT,CASSRTSPSPGTEAFF
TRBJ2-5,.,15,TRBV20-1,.,TGCAGTGCTAGAGATGGTGGATCAGGCCAAGAGACCCAGTACTTC,CSARDGGSGQETQYF
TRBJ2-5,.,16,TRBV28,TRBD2,TGTGCCAGCAGTTTATATTACAGCGGGGAACAAGAGACCCAGTACTTC,CASSLYYSGEQETQYF
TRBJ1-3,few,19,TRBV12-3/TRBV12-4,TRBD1,TGTGCCAGCAGTTTGTGGGGGACAGACTCGCCCGGGGATGGAAACACCATATATTTT,CASSLWGTDSPGDGNTIYF
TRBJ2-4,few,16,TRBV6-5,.,TGTGCCAGCAGTTTCCGGGACCAAACCATCGAAAACATTCAGTACTTC,CASSFRDQTIENIQYF
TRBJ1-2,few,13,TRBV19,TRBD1,TGTGCCAGTAGTATCCGGACAGGGTATGGCTACACCTTC,CASSIRTGYGYTF